This entry features one T cell receptor (beta chain) sequence. What it recognizes is unknown. Within the sample, other DNA sequences also encode this same CDR3. These data originate in a study of cytomegalovirus exposure and HLA in healthy donors. Across the whole study: Falling in the Caucasian-associated ancestry cluster were 80% to 85% of some 400 genotyped donors. Whole-study findings and limits: TCR beta sequences numbering around 15,000 were associated with HLA alleles at 0.05 false discovery rate in a later analysis.

The germline gives CDR1 SGDLS, CDR2 YYNGEE. The CDR3 is 13 residues long. V gave up 8 bases and J gave up 5 bases, with 15 bases separating them. 13 Jbeta primers and 60 Vbeta primers were used for the PCR. Clones were sequenced by immunoSEQ multiplex PCR, and TCRdb holds only the in-frame ones, with some missing. The sample lists about 110,000 clones; under 80% were seen once. This clonotype originated in a man aged 55 to 70 in good health and CMV-seronegative. Sequenced material: PBMCs. The chain combines TRBV9 with TRBJ2-3; maybe TRBD1 (5 bases). The CDR3 here is CASRQGAGDTQYF. CDR3 bases: TGTGCCAGTAGGCAGGGCGCCGGAGATACGCAGTATTTT. Combining the CDR3 with reference TRBV9 and TRBJ2-3 gives the whole variable domain DSGVTQTPKHLITATGQRVTLRCSPRSGDLSVYWYQQSLDQGLQFLIQYYNGEERAKGNILERFSAQQFPDLHSELNLSSLELGDSALYFCASRQGAGDTQYFGPGTRLTVL.